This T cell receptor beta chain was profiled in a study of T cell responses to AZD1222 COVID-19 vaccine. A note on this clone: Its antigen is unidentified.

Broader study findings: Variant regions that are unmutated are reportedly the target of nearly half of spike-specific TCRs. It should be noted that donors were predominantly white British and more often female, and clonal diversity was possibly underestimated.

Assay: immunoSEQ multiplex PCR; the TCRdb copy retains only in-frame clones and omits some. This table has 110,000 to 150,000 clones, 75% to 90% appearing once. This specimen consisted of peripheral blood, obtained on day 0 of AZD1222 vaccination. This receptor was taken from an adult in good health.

The CDR3 sequence is CASSDCSGTDTTNYGYTF. The CDR3 DNA reads as TGCGCCAGCAGTGATTGTTCCGGGACAGACACAACTAACTATGGCTACACCTTC. This rearrangement joins TRBV23-1 to TRBJ1-2; TRBD1 matches at 7 bases. TRBV23-1 is placed among ORFs of uncertain function. Losses at the gene ends were 5 bases for V and 0 bases for J; bases not matched to a gene: 15. The length of the CDR3 is 18 residues.